These T cell receptor beta chains were read from a single sample in a study of chemoradiotherapy in HPV16-positive cancers. This table comes from immunoSEQ multiplex PCR, and its TCRdb copy is limited to in-frame clones, with some not included. The sample has 15,000 or so clones; approximately 90% are singletons. This sample comprised blood, obtained from a patient who underwent chemoradiotherapy. The receptors were gathered from a human donor with HPV-associated anogenital cancer. Both conserved end residues are part of each CDR3. D genes are given only for firm matches. Rows may omit the clone size; those that give it use once, few, many or a size class.

>TRBV4-3|TRBJ2-5|NA|NA
TGCGCCAGCAGCCCCTACGGGCGGGAGACCCAGTACTTC
CASSPYGRETQYF
>TRBV27|TRBJ2-6|NA|NA
TGTGCCAGCAGTTTGGTAAGCTCTGGGGCCAACGTCCTGACTTTC
CASSLVSSGANVLTF
>TRBV18|TRBJ1-5|NA|TRBD1
TGTGCCAGCTCACCCCCGACAGGGGGCCTCAATCAGCCCCAGCATTTT
CASSPPTGGLNQPQHF
>TRBV15|TRBJ1-5|few|NA
TGTGCCACCAGCACCCACAGGAGTAATCAGCCCCAGCATTTT
CATSTHRSNQPQHF
>TRBV29-1|TRBJ1-2|NA|NA
TGCAGCGTTGAAGATTCCTCGGGGACTCACTATGGCTACACCTTC
CSVEDSSGTHYGYTF
>TRBV9|TRBJ2-7|NA|NA
TGTGCCAGCAGCTGGAGGCAGGTTGACGAGCAGTACTTC
CASSWRQVDEQYF
>TRBV5-8|TRBJ1-5|NA|TRBD1
TGTGCCAGCAGCTTGGGGACAGGTTTGAGCAATCAGCCCCAGCATTTT
CASSLGTGLSNQPQHF
>TRBV7-6|TRBJ1-1|NA|NA
TGTGCCAGCAGCTTAGCAGGGGAAGGCACTGAAGCTTTCTTT
CASSLAGEGTEAFF
>TRBV19|TRBJ1-4|NA|NA
TGTGCCAGTAGGAACCGGGGAAGGAATGAAAAACTGTTTTTT
CASRNRGRNEKLFF
>TRBV20-1|TRBJ2-3|NA|NA
TGCAGTGCTGCCTCGGGAGATACGCAGTATTTT
CSAASGDTQYF
>TRBV5-5|TRBJ1-1|NA|NA
TGTGCCAGCAGCTACGGACGGCTGCTAGACCCATTGGAAGCTTTCTTT
CASSYGRLLDPLEAFF
>TRBV2|TRBJ1-2|NA|TRBD1
TGTGCCAGCAAGGGGACAGGGGGCTACTCTGGCTACACCTTC
CASKGTGGYSGYTF
>TRBV7-9|TRBJ2-3|once|TRBD1
TGTGCCAGCAGCGCCGACAGGGGGTACACAGATACGCAGTATTTT
CASSADRGYTDTQYF
>TRBV9|TRBJ2-1|NA|TRBD1
TGTGCCAGCAGCGGGCGGACAGGAAACTACAATGAGCAGTTCTTC
CASSGRTGNYNEQFF
>TRBV30|TRBJ1-1|NA|NA
TGTGCCTGGTTACTAGGATTCAACACTGAAGCTTTCTTT
CAWLLGFNTEAFF
>TRBV7-2|TRBJ2-2|NA|NA
TGTGCCAGCAGCTTAGGCAATACCGGGGAGCTGTTTTTT
CASSLGNTGELFF
>TRBV18|TRBJ1-1|NA|TRBD1
TGTGCCACCACAGGGGTGGGCACTGAAGCTTTCTTT
CATTGVGTEAFF
>TRBV27|TRBJ1-1|NA|NA
TGTGCCAGCACCCGGGGGGGAAGCGGCACTGAAGCTTTCTTT
CASTRGGSGTEAFF
>TRBV4-1|TRBJ2-2|NA|TRBD2
TGCGCCAGCAGCCAAGGACCCCAACGAGCGGGGGGCCCCCGGGAGCTGTTTTTT
CASSQGPQRAGGPRELFF
>TRBV4-1|TRBJ1-3|NA|NA
TGCGCCAGCAGCCAAGGGGTCAGTCGGTCTGGAAACACCATATATTTT
CASSQGVSRSGNTIYF
>TRBV4-3|TRBJ1-5|few|NA
TGCGCCAGCAGCCAAGGGACGATTGGTCAGCCCCAGCATTTT
CASSQGTIGQPQHF
>TRBV30|TRBJ2-5|NA|NA
TGTGCCTGGAGTGGGGGACTCTCACCATCGGAGACCCAGTACTTC
CAWSGGLSPSETQYF
>TRBV18|TRBJ1-2|once|NA
TGTGCCAGCTCACGGGAACAGGGATGGGGCTACACCTTC
CASSREQGWGYTF
>TRBV5-1|TRBJ1-6|few|NA
TGCGCCAGCAGCTTGGCAGGGCCCGAGAATAATTCACCCCTCCACTTT
CASSLAGPENNSPLHF
>TRBV20-1|TRBJ1-1|NA|NA
TGCAGTGCTTTTGTCAACACTGAAGCTTTCTTT
CSAFVNTEAFF
>TRBV4-3|TRBJ1-5|NA|NA
TGCGCCAGCAGCCAAGATGTAAGAACACAGCCCCAGCATTTT
CASSQDVRTQPQHF
>TRBV4-3|TRBJ2-1|NA|TRBD2
TGCGCCAGCAGCTACGGACTAGCGGTCTACAATGAGCAGTTCTTC
CASSYGLAVYNEQFF
>TRBV9|TRBJ2-3|NA|NA
TGTGCCAGCAGCGCCCCACCTTCCGGGATGACAGATACGCAGTATTTT
CASSAPPSGMTDTQYF
>TRBV10-3|TRBJ1-1|NA|NA
TGTGCCATCAGTGAAGCCGGGACATCGAACACTGAAGCTTTCTTT
CAISEAGTSNTEAFF
>TRBV2|TRBJ1-1|NA|NA
TGTGCCAGCAGTGAAATAAAGGGTCCCATTAAACATTCTTTCTTT
CASSEIKGPIKHSFF
>TRBV6-4|TRBJ1-1|NA|NA
TGTGCCAGCAGTGACGGGAGAGACAACACTGAAGCTTTCTTT
CASSDGRDNTEAFF
>TRBV19|TRBJ1-1|NA|NA
TGTGCCACCGCGTCGGGCACTGAAGCTTTCTTT
CATASGTEAFF
>TRBV19|TRBJ1-2|NA|TRBD1
TGTGCCAGTAGTCAGACGGGGACAGGGTTTAACTATGGCTACACCTTC
CASSQTGTGFNYGYTF
>TRBV18|TRBJ2-3|NA|NA
TGTGCCAGCTCACCGAATAGGCGGGGCGGCACAGATACGCAGTATTTT
CASSPNRRGGTDTQYF
>TRBV7-9|TRBJ1-5|NA|NA
TGTGCCAGCAGCTTAGCGGCAGGCAATCAGCCCCAGCATTTT
CASSLAAGNQPQHF
>TRBV14|TRBJ2-4|NA|NA
TGTGCCAGCAGCCAAGACGGGGGTAGGGGGTACTTC
CASSQDGGRGYF
>TRBV2|TRBJ2-5|NA|TRBD1
TGTGCCAGCAGTTTACAGGGGTTCCAAGAGACCCAGTACTTC
CASSLQGFQETQYF
>TRBV18|TRBJ1-6|NA|TRBD1
TGTGCCAGCTCAACCAGAAGGGACAGTCTTAATTCACCCCTCCACTTT
CASSTRRDSLNSPLHF
>TRBV4-1|TRBJ1-1|NA|NA
TGCGCCAGCAGCCGCGGAACTGAAGCTTTCTTT
CASSRGTEAFF
>TRBV13|TRBJ1-1|NA|NA
TGTGCCAGCAGCTTAGGGGGGGGCACTGAAGCTTTCTTT
CASSLGGGTEAFF
>TRBV6-5|TRBJ2-5|NA|TRBD2
TGTGCCAGCAGTTACTATTTAGGGAGGGGAGGGGAGACCCAGTACTTC
CASSYYLGRGGETQYF
>TRBV7-2|TRBJ2-2|NA|NA
TGTGCCAGCAGCTTTGAAGGGCAAGGCGGGGAGCTGTTTTTT
CASSFEGQGGELFF
>TRBV7-9|TRBJ1-4|NA|NA
TGTGCCAGCAGCGCAAGTCCTGAAAAACTGTTTTTT
CASSASPEKLFF
>TRBV18|TRBJ2-1|once|TRBD1
TGTGCCAGCTCACGAGTGACAGGGGGCTACAATGAGCAGTTCTTC
CASSRVTGGYNEQFF
>TRBV4-2|TRBJ1-6|NA|NA
TGTGCCAGCAGCCAAGGTGGGCCACTAGATTCACCCCTCCACTTT
CASSQGGPLDSPLHF
>TRBV5-5|TRBJ2-7|NA|TRBD1
TGTGCCAGCAGCCTGGACAGGGGAACCCTATTCGAGCAGTACTTC
CASSLDRGTLFEQYF
>TRBV2|TRBJ2-1|NA|TRBD2
TGTGCCAGCAGTGGGATGCTAGCGGGGGGGTACAATGAGCAGTTCTTC
CASSGMLAGGYNEQFF
>TRBV4-1|TRBJ2-7|NA|NA
TGCGCCAGCAGCCAAAGGGCTTCCGGGACCTACGAGCAGTACTTC
CASSQRASGTYEQYF
>TRBV4-3|TRBJ2-3|NA|TRBD2
TGCGCCAGCAGCCAAGATATAGCGGGGGTGCAGTATTTT
CASSQDIAGVQYF
>TRBV2|TRBJ2-5|NA|TRBD2
TGTGCCAGCAGTCCACGACTAGCGGGGGGGCCGAGGGAGACCCAGTACTTC
CASSPRLAGGPRETQYF
>TRBV7-2|TRBJ2-7|NA|TRBD1
TGTGCCAGCAGCTTTGGACAGGGCAACGAGCAGTACTTC
CASSFGQGNEQYF
>TRBV18|TRBJ1-1|NA|TRBD1
TGTGCCAGCTCACCTCGCCCGGGACAGCAAGGGGGCACTGAAGCTTTCTTT
CASSPRPGQQGGTEAFF
>TRBV11-2|TRBJ2-3|NA|NA
TGTGCCAGCAGCTTAGAGGCGGCTAGCGCGCAGTATTTT
CASSLEAASAQYF
>TRBV5-5|TRBJ2-7|NA|NA
TGTGCCAGCAGCTTGACAGGGTCCTACGAGCAGTACTTC
CASSLTGSYEQYF
>TRBV19|TRBJ1-1|NA|NA
TGTGCCAGTAGGCCCGGGACATATGTCACTGAAGCTTTCTTT
CASRPGTYVTEAFF
>TRBV5-1|TRBJ2-7|NA|NA
TGCGCCAGCAGATCTGGGACCTACGAGCAGTACTTC
CASRSGTYEQYF
>TRBV5-1|TRBJ1-4|NA|NA
TGCGCCAGCAGCTTGGCGGCGGTCGGTAATGAAAAACTGTTTTTT
CASSLAAVGNEKLFF
>TRBV27|TRBJ1-1|NA|NA
TGTGCCAGCTCGGGAAACACTGAAGCTTTCTTT
CASSGNTEAFF
>TRBV7-6|TRBJ1-2|NA|TRBD1
TGTGCCAGCTCTCCAACGGGGGAGGGGGCTAGATATGGCTACACCTTC
CASSPTGEGARYGYTF
>TRBV9|TRBJ2-7|NA|NA
TGTGCCAGCAGCGCTACAGTCCCAGGCGAGCAGTACTTC
CASSATVPGEQYF